These 17 T cell receptor beta chains were all obtained from the same sample, sequenced in a study of T-cell reconstitution after alpha-beta-depleted transplantation in children. Using unique molecular identifiers, the investigators prepared the TCRbeta library. TCRdb ran MiXCR on the PCR reads and lists one entry per CDR3 protein. The table shows roughly 200,000 distinct CDR3 sequences, with about a tenth occurring only once. Here the sequenced sample was PBMCs, taken before TCRalphabeta/CD19-depleted stem cell transplant. These receptors all stem from a child younger than two with acute myeloid leukemia, due to receive a stem cell transplant.

This clonotype was seen repeatedly, ten times or more. An end of the junction differs from the germline gene, which may be a read error. V gene TRBV12-3 or TRBV12-4 combines with J gene TRBJ2-3, with 11 positions matching TRBD2. This CDR3 has 15 residues. The CDR3 here is CASSVAGGGPDTQYF. CDR3 in DNA: TGTGCCAGCAGTGTAGCGGGAGGGGGCCCAGATACGCAGTATTTT.

Many counts were recorded for this clonotype. The gene calls are TRBV20-1 and TRBJ1-5, with a tentative D call TRBD1 (5 bases). V was clipped by 4 bases and J by 5 bases, with 9 bases between them. CDR1 DFQATT and CDR2 SNEGSKA come from the germline V gene (reference sequence). The CDR3 loop spans 12 amino acids. In nucleotides, the CDR3 is TGCAGTGCTATGACAGCTCATCAGCCCCAGCATTTT. This translates into CSAMTAHQPQHF.

In this sample, this clonotype turned up many times. This chain uses TRBV7-2 with TRBJ2-2; TRBD1 matches 9 bases. The CDR3 runs to 13 residues. After removal of 5 bases from V and 7 bases from J, the junction contained 2 bases not matched to a gene. Per the germline V gene, CDR1 is SGHTA and CDR2 is FQGNSA. The CDR3 loop reads CASSVDRGGELFF. The CDR3, as DNA: TGTGCCAGCAGCGTGGACAGGGGCGGGGAGCTGTTTTTT.

This clonotype was seen many times. The DNA for the CDR3 is TGTGCCAGCAGCTTTAGAGGGCGGGACGGCCTCCACTTT. This sequence encodes CASSFRGRDGLHF. The gene calls are TRBV7-2 and TRBJ1-6, with D maybe TRBD1 (5 bases). V lost 3 bases, J lost 15 bases, and 15 bases lay in between. This CDR3 is 13 amino acids long. Germline values: CDR1 SGHTA, CDR2 FQGNSA.

This clonotype came up a few times. The chain recombines TRBV28 with TRBJ2-7; no reliable D call. CDR1 is MDHEN, CDR2 SYDVKM, per germline. This CDR3 is 12 amino acids long. V was pared by 2 bases and J by 2 bases, with 4 bases between. CDR3 amino acids: CASSLSTYEQYF. CDR3 in DNA: TGTGCCAGCAGTTTAAGCACCTACGAGCAGTACTTC.

This clonotype appeared many times. CDR3 sequence: CASKRGDQPQHF. As DNA, the CDR3 is TGTGCCTCAAAGCGGGGGGATCAGCCCCAGCATTTT. The chain is built from TRBV12-3 or TRBV12-4 and TRBJ1-5; TRBD1 might be the D (5 bases). Between the trimmed V and J ends, which lost 11 bases and 5 bases, there was a span of 13 bases. The CDR3 consists of 12 residues.

This clonotype has ten or more counts. The chain uses TRBV2 and TRBJ2-5, with TRBD1 matching 8 bases. J was trimmed by 6 bases and V by 5 bases; bases with no gene match: 5. CDR3 length equals 13 residues. CDR1 is SNHLY, CDR2 FYNNEI, per germline. CDR3 sequence (DNA): TGTGCCAGCAGTCCCCAGGGGGCTAAGACCCAGTACTTC. This codes for CASSPQGAKTQYF.

V and J are TRBV7-6 and TRBJ2-5; D might be TRBD1 (6 bases). V lost 2 bases, J lost 5 bases, and 9 bases lay in between. CDR1 SGHVS and CDR2 FNYEAQ come from the germline V gene. The CDR3 covers 13 residues. CDR3 protein: CASSLIQGETQYF. The CDR3 bases are TGTGCCAGCAGCTTAATCCAGGGGGAGACCCAGTACTTC. The whole variable domain, remainder taken from reference TRBV7-6 and TRBJ2-5, is GAGVSQSPRYKVTKRGQDVALRCDPISGHVSLYWYRQALGQGPEFLTYFNYEAQQDKSGLPNDRFSAERPEGSISTLTIQRTEQRDSAMYRCASSLIQGETQYFGPGTRLLVL.

Comment on this clonotype: One end of the junction varies from germline; a read error may be responsible. This sequence joins TRBV19 and TRBJ2-5; TRBD1 matches at 7 bases. Germline V gene sequence: CDR1 LNHDA, CDR2 SQIVND (reference sequence). This CDR3 is built from 14 residues. CDR3 amino acids: CASSPRGPGETRYF. The CDR3 nucleotides read TGTGCCAGTAGCCCTAGGGGGCCCGGGGAGACCCGGTACTTC.

Points on this clonotype: An end of the junction does not agree with germline; a read error may underlie this. The chain has TRBV20-1 and TRBJ2-2; 16 bases align to TRBD2. Looked up from germline, CDR1 is DFQATT and CDR2 is SNEGSKA (reference sequence). The CDR3 is 17 amino acids. DNA for the CDR3: TGCAGTGTCAAGGGACTAGCGGGGGGGTCGAACGCCGGGGAGCTGTTTTTT. Encoded protein: CSVKGLAGGSNAGELFF.

This clonotype was seen many times. The chain uses TRBV20-1 and TRBJ2-1, with D possibly TRBD2 on 5 matching bases. CDR1 DFQATT and CDR2 SNEGSKA come from the germline V gene (reference sequence). Trimming shortened V by 4 bases and J by 7 bases, and 14 bases separated the two germline ends. This CDR3 spans 13 amino acids. The CDR3 sequence: CSANLGGWNEQFF. CDR3 nucleotides: TGCAGTGCTAACCTCGGAGGTTGGAATGAGCAGTTCTTC.

This clonotype was detected ten times or more. The J gene is TRBJ2-1, the V gene TRBV20-1; 8 bases map to TRBD2. Germline V gene sequence: CDR1 DFQATT, CDR2 SNEGSKA (reference sequence). J gave up 0 bases and V 4 bases, and 8 bases lay outside the gene matches. The CDR3 contains 16 residues. DNA for the CDR3: TGCAGTGCTATCTCATTAGCGGGGACCTCCTACAATGAGCAGTTCTTC. Residues: CSAISLAGTSYNEQFF.

This clonotype has just a few counts. The chain links TRBV29-1 to TRBJ2-5, with 8 bases fitting TRBD2. CDR3 length: 20 residues. V dropped 0 bases and J dropped 2; count of bases not matched to a gene: 20. Germline CDR1 is SQVTM and CDR2 is ANQGSEA. The CDR3 protein is CSVEDHGLWQAGAPQETQYF. The CDR3 DNA sequence: TGCAGCGTTGAAGATCACGGGCTTTGGCAAGCGGGGGCTCCTCAAGAGACCCAGTACTTC. Using reference TRBV29-1 and TRBJ2-5 for the parts outside the CDR3, the full variable domain is SAVISQKPSRDICQRGTSLTIQCQVDSQVTMMFWYRQQPGQSLTLIATANQGSEATYESGFVIDKFPISRPNLTFSTLTVSNMSPEDSSIYLCSVEDHGLWQAGAPQETQYFGPGTRLLVL.

This clonotype was seen ten or more times. The CDR3 nucleotides are TGCGCCAGCAGCTTCGGACAGGTCCCGGGTGAGCAGTTCTTC. It is translated as CASSFGQVPGEQFF. The chain uses TRBV5-1 and TRBJ2-1, with TRBD1 matching 7 bases. From germline, CDR1 is SGHRS and CDR2 YFSETQ. With 2 bases clipped from V and 9 bases from J, the junction kept 8 bases outside the gene matches. This CDR3 comprises 14 residues.

In regard to this clonotype: An end of the junction differs from the germline gene, which may be a read error. V and J are TRBV18 and TRBJ1-2, with D possibly matching TRBD1 (6 bases). The V gene's germline CDR1 is KGHSH and CDR2 LQKENI. The CDR3 covers 15 residues. The CDR3 DNA is TGTGCCAGCTCACCCGACAGGTTGGCTGACTACGGCTACACCTTC. It specifies CASSPDRLADYGYTF. The whole variable domain, filled in from reference TRBV18 and TRBJ1-2, reads NAGVMQNPRHLVRRRGQEARLRCSPMKGHSHVYWYRQLPEEGLKFMVYLQKENIIDESGMPKERFSAEFPKEGPSILRIQQVVRGDSAAYFCASSPDRLADYGYTFGSGTRLTVV.

This clonotype was observed many times. V is TRBV5-1 and J is TRBJ1-1, with D unresolved. Deletions cut 0 bases from V and 4 bases from J, with 7 bases between. Germline V lookup: CDR1 SGHRS, CDR2 YFSETQ. CDR3 length: 13 residues. The CDR3: CASSLVRRTEAFF. As DNA, the CDR3 is TGCGCCAGCAGCTTGGTTCGGCGCACTGAAGCTTTCTTT. Looking up the rest from reference TRBV5-1 and TRBJ1-1 gives the full variable domain: KAGVTQTPRYLIKTRGQQVTLSCSPISGHRSVSWYQQTPGQGLQFLFEYFSETQRNKGNFPGRFSGRQFSNSRSEMNVSTLELGDSALYLCASSLVRRTEAFFGQGTRLTVV.

This clonotype was detected ten times or more. The chain joins TRBV7-9 to TRBJ2-3; 12 bases are a match to TRBD2. The CDR3 length is 17 residues. Germline CDR1 SEHNR, CDR2 FQNEAQ (reference sequence). Trimming took 2 bases from V and 5 from J; bases not matched to a gene: 8. The CDR3 nucleotides are TGTGCCAGCAGCTTAAAACGGACTAGCGGGATCCGAGATACGCAGTATTTT. Amino acid sequence: CASSLKRTSGIRDTQYF.